This T cell receptor (beta chain) was retrieved from a study of blood T cell repertoires in COVID-19. The CDR3 has 15 amino acids. Trimming removed 1 base from V and 5 bases from J, with 13 bases in between. Per germline, CDR1 LGHDT and CDR2 YNNKEL (reference sequence). This table comes from immunoSEQ multiplex PCR, and its TCRdb copy is limited to in-frame clones, with some not included. The sample consists of roughly 340,000 clones, 70% to 90% of them appearing once. The receptor was derived from a man aged 35 to 55 in a cohort exposed to, infected with or recovered from COVID-19 (not recorded which). The sample consisted of PBMCs or T cells enriched from blood (not recorded which). The chain has TRBV3-1 (or the pseudogene TRBV3-2) and TRBJ2-3; unclear D gene. The CDR3 DNA follows: TGTGCCAGCAGCCAAGGTGCCTACTCGCGAGATACGCAGTATTTT. It translates to CASSQGAYSRDTQYF.